This passage covers 29 T cell receptor beta chains from one sample sequenced in a study of chemoradiotherapy in HPV16-positive cancers. Method: immunoSEQ multiplex PCR; TCRdb's copy keeps in-frame clones and lacks some. The sample yields about 10,000 clones, under 80% seen once. The sample was taken from a patient who underwent chemoradiotherapy. These receptors were taken from a human donor with HPV-associated anogenital cancer.

V usage is TRBV27 and J usage is TRBJ1-2, with D unresolved. The CDR3 extends over 15 amino acids. The V end was cut by 0 bases, the J end by 8 bases, with 16 bases between. Germline CDR1 and CDR2: MNHEY and SMNVEV (reference sequence). Here the CDR3 DNA reads TGTGCCAGCAGTTTATCGGTGTTTCCCTATGACGGCTACACCTTC. Protein: CASSLSVFPYDGYTF.

The CDR3 DNA follows: TGTGCCAGCAGCGGGGGGAGGTCTTGGTCCCAGCATTTT. Amino acid sequence: CASSGGRSWSQHF. The J gene is TRBJ1-5, the V gene TRBV7-9, with D tentatively TRBD1 (5 bases). Germline V gives CDR1 SEHNR, CDR2 FQNEAQ (reference sequence). Trimming removed 5 bases at V and 11 bases at J, with 16 bases between. The CDR3 is 13 residues long.

CDR3 DNA sequence: TGTGCCAGCAGTTTAGGGGGGGTGGGAACAATCCAACCGGCGTCACCCCTCCACTTT. It codes for CASSLGGVGTIQPASPLHF. V gene TRBV28 combines with J gene TRBJ1-6; D perhaps matches TRBD1 (5 bases). The germline CDR1 and CDR2 sequences are MDHEN and SYDVKM. Between the trimmed V and J ends, which lost 2 bases and 10 bases, there was a span of 27 bases. The CDR3 loop spans 19 amino acids.

The CDR3 region is CARNHEGYTF. The CDR3 DNA follows: TGCGCCCGTAATCACGAAGGCTACACCTTC. V is TRBV5-1 and J is TRBJ1-2; D is undetermined. There are 10 residues in the CDR3. The V gene lost 10 bases and the J gene lost 8 bases, with 12 bases spanning the gap. The germline V gene encodes CDR1 SGHRS and CDR2 YFSETQ.

In its sample, this clone was seen a few times. This rearrangement joins TRBV4-3 to TRBJ1-1; D perhaps matches TRBD1 (5 bases). Germline CDR1 and CDR2: LGHNA and YSLEER. CDR3 size: 13 residues. V lost 3 bases, J lost 4 bases, and 9 bases lay in between. CDR3 loop: CASSQMGLTEAFF. In DNA, the CDR3 is TGCGCCAGCAGCCAGATGGGGCTCACTGAAGCTTTCTTT.

The chain carries TRBV6-5 and TRBJ1-2; a weak D match, TRBD1 (6 bases). Germline loops: CDR1 MNHEY, CDR2 SVGAGI. V was clipped by 10 bases and J by 2 bases, with 17 bases between them. CDR3 length equals 14 residues. This CDR3 reads CATGADRLNYGYTF. CDR3 sequence (DNA): TGTGCCACCGGGGCCGACAGGCTCAACTATGGCTACACCTTC.

The J gene is TRBJ2-4, the V gene TRBV28, with a weak D call TRBD1 (6 bases). Germline lookup yields CDR1 MDHEN and CDR2 SYDVKM. The CDR3 consists of 14 residues. Trimming pared 6 bases from V and 0 bases from J, leaving 9 bases between. The CDR3 nucleotides read TGTGCCAGCAGCAGAGGGGGAGCCAAAAACATTCAGTACTTC. Protein sequence: CASSRGGAKNIQYF.

J is TRBJ1-2 and V is TRBV11-2; 9 nucleotides align to TRBD1. This CDR3 spans 14 amino acids. The germline gives CDR1 SGHAT, CDR2 FQNNGV. Germline trimming cut 6 bases from V and 8 bases from J; bases unmatched to any gene: 10. The CDR3 is CASSPKQGAGGYTF. The CDR3 region has the DNA TGTGCCAGCAGTCCAAAACAGGGGGCAGGGGGCTACACCTTC.

The V call is TRBV6-1, the J call TRBJ2-2, with D possibly being TRBD1 or TRBD2 (5 bases each). V was shortened by 3 bases and J by 6 bases, with 14 bases between the two germline ends. Germline V gives CDR1 MNHNS, CDR2 SASEGT. This CDR3 region has 15 residues. The CDR3 region is CASSEGDGAAGELFF. CDR3 nucleotides: TGTGCCAGCAGTGAGGGTGACGGGGCGGCCGGGGAGCTGTTTTTT.

Written as DNA, the CDR3 is TGTGCCAGCAGCTTGACAGGGGTATTTGAAAAACTGTTTTTT. Translation: CASSLTGVFEKLFF. The chain links TRBV5-6 to TRBJ1-4; the match to TRBD1 covers 7 bases. V was pared by 1 base and J by 7 bases, with 4 bases of the junction left unmatched. This CDR3 comprises 14 residues. Germline V gene lookup returns CDR1 SGHDT and CDR2 YYEEEE. The entire variable domain, with the rest obtained from reference TRBV5-6 and TRBJ1-4, is as follows: DAGVTQSPTHLIKTRGQQVTLRCSPKSGHDTVSWYQQALGQGPQFIFQYYEEEERQRGNFPDRFSGHQFPNYSSELNVNALLLGDSALYLCASSLTGVFEKLFFGSGTQLSVL.

The V and J genes are TRBV7-8 and TRBJ1-1, with D hard to call. The CDR3 totals 13 residues. The germline V and J ends were trimmed by 2 bases and 2 bases, with 6 bases remaining between them. CDR1 and CDR2 from the germline V gene are SGHVS and FQNEAQ. CDR3 amino acids: CASSLLTNTEAFF. The DNA for the CDR3 is TGTGCCAGCAGCTTATTGACCAACACTGAAGCTTTCTTT.

In this sample, this clone turned up a few times. This chain links TRBV5-1 with TRBJ1-5; TRBD1 is a possible D gene (6 bases). The CDR3 has 15 amino acids. Germline V gene lookup returns CDR1 SGHRS and CDR2 YFSETQ. V lost 2 bases and J 2 bases, leaving 11 bases between the germline ends. The CDR3 region is CASSLEAGGNQPQHF. The CDR3 DNA sequence: TGCGCCAGCAGCTTAGAGGCAGGGGGCAATCAGCCCCAGCATTTT.

The J gene is TRBJ1-2, the V gene TRBV6-5; D is perhaps TRBD1 (6 bases). Germline V CDR1 and CDR2: MNHEY, SVGAGI. The CDR3 runs 14 residues. V lost 7 bases to trimming and J lost 4 bases, with 16 bases between them. The CDR3 DNA reads TGTGCCAGCAAAAAGGACAGTTTCATCTATGGCTACACCTTC. Protein product: CASKKDSFIYGYTF.

The rearrangement links TRBV28 to TRBJ1-1, with D unresolved. This CDR3 is built from 17 residues. V shed 5 bases and J shed 1 base, with 20 bases lying between them. CDR1 is MDHEN, CDR2 SYDVKM, per germline. The CDR3 is CASSTAITRWGNTEAFF. The CDR3 nucleotides read TGTGCCAGCAGTACCGCCATTACTCGGTGGGGGAACACTGAAGCTTTCTTT.

The chain has TRBV6-1 and TRBJ2-7, with D possibly being TRBD2 (6 bases). The CDR3 has 13 residues. Trimming pared 4 bases from V and 5 bases from J, leaving 12 bases between. Germline V gene lookup returns CDR1 MNHNS and CDR2 SASEGT. The CDR3 spells CASSAFGEDEQYF. CDR3 DNA sequence: TGTGCCAGCAGTGCGTTCGGGGAGGACGAGCAGTACTTC.

The V gene is TRBV5-1, the J gene TRBJ1-1; no clear D gene. Germline V gives CDR1 SGHRS, CDR2 YFSETQ. V lost 4 bases, J lost 2 bases, and 15 bases lay in between. This CDR3 region has 15 residues. CDR3: CASSLSPDRNTEAFF. The CDR3 DNA is TGCGCCAGCAGCCTATCACCCGACCGAAACACTGAAGCTTTCTTT.

This rearrangement joins TRBV28 to TRBJ2-7; D is undetermined. The V and J ends lost 6 bases and 3 bases respectively, with 6 bases between them. CDR1 MDHEN and CDR2 SYDVKM come from the germline V gene. The CDR3 contains 11 residues. The DNA of the CDR3 is TGTGCCAGCAGCTGGGGCTACGAGCAGTACTTC. Its translation: CASSWGYEQYF.

The chain recombines TRBV11-2 with TRBJ1-1, with a tentative D call TRBD1 (6 bases). The CDR3 is 14 amino acids. Germline CDR1 SGHAT, CDR2 FQNNGV. Trimming removed 3 bases at V and 4 bases at J, with 12 bases between. CDR3 sequence: CASSFGGRGTEAFF. The CDR3, as DNA: TGTGCCAGCAGCTTCGGGGGGCGCGGCACTGAAGCTTTCTTT.

This chain joins TRBV5-1 and TRBJ1-4; D gene uncertain. V was shortened by 7 bases and J by 0 bases, with 13 bases between the two germline ends. The germline CDR1 and CDR2 sequences are SGHRS and YFSETQ. This CDR3 contains 15 residues. CDR3 in DNA: TGCGCCAGCGCGCTGTGGGGTGCAACTAATGAAAAACTGTTTTTT. This codes for CASALWGATNEKLFF.

The rearrangement joins TRBV9 to TRBJ2-1, with D perhaps TRBD1 (6 bases). From germline, CDR1 is SGDLS and CDR2 YYNGEE. V shed 2 bases and J shed 1 base, with 13 bases lying between them. The CDR3 is 16 residues long. The CDR3 is CASSVGTSGSYNEQFF. The CDR3 DNA is TGTGCCAGCAGCGTGGGGACATCTGGATCCTACAATGAGCAGTTCTTC.

Only a few counts were recorded for this clone. The V call is TRBV6-5, the J call TRBJ1-1; unclear D gene. Germline loops: CDR1 MNHEY, CDR2 SVGAGI. The CDR3 extends over 12 amino acids. Trimming took 6 bases from V and 1 from J, leaving 6 bases between them. CDR3 nucleotides: TGTGCCAGCAGCGGACGGAACACTGAAGCTTTCTTT. Amino acid sequence: CASSGRNTEAFF.

The chain has TRBV11-2 and TRBJ2-7, with D maybe TRBD1 (6 bases). CDR3 length: 15 residues. The V gene lost 5 bases and the J gene lost 4 bases, with 18 bases spanning the gap. From germline, CDR1 is SGHAT and CDR2 FQNNGV. The CDR3 nucleotides read TGTGCCAGCAGCCTTAATCGGGACACACGATACGAGCAGTACTTC. Protein sequence: CASSLNRDTRYEQYF. Supplemented by reference TRBV11-2 and TRBJ2-7, the full variable domain reads EAGVAQSPRYKIIEKRQSVAFWCNPISGHATLYWYQQILGQGPKLLIQFQNNGVVDDSQLPKDRFSAERLKGVDSTLKIQPAKLEDSAVYLCASSLNRDTRYEQYFGPGTRLTVT.

This clone came up a few times. The chain combines TRBV4-1 with TRBJ2-3; a possible D gene is TRBD2 (6 bases). The V end was cut by 1 base, the J end by 2 bases, with 16 bases between. Germline CDR1 MGHRA, CDR2 YSYEKL. There are 17 residues in the CDR3. The CDR3 DNA follows: TGCGCCAGCAGCCAAGTGTTCGGCGGGGCCGACACAGATACGCAGTATTTT. This encodes CASSQVFGGADTDTQYF.

The chain uses TRBV28 and TRBJ1-4, with 7 bases matching TRBD1. The CDR3 runs to 15 residues. Germline V CDR1 and CDR2: MDHEN, SYDVKM. The trim removed 3 bases at V and 7 bases at J, leaving 8 bases unmatched. The CDR3 sequence is CASSFPTGQSEKLFF. CDR3 in DNA: TGTGCCAGCAGTTTCCCGACAGGGCAGAGTGAAAAACTGTTTTTT.

The J gene is TRBJ1-2, the V gene TRBV5-6; D is perhaps TRBD1 (5 bases). V lost 4 bases to trimming and J lost 4 bases, with 8 bases between them. The length of the CDR3 is 12 residues. Germline lookup yields CDR1 SGHDT and CDR2 YYEEEE. This CDR3 is CASSQDTYGYTF. DNA of the CDR3: TGTGCCAGCAGCCAGGACACCTATGGCTACACCTTC.

The V call is TRBV5-4, the J call TRBJ2-5; possibly TRBD2 for D (6 bases). CDR1 is SGHNT, CDR2 YYREEE, per germline (reference sequence). V lost 3 bases, J lost 0 bases, and 18 bases lay in between. CDR3 length: 17 amino acids. CDR3 region: CASSWGLTGEDQETQYF. The CDR3 DNA sequence: TGTGCCAGCAGCTGGGGACTGACGGGGGAAGACCAAGAGACCCAGTACTTC.

The rearrangement links TRBV27 to TRBJ1-6; the D is unclear. From germline, CDR1 is MNHEY and CDR2 SMNVEV (reference sequence). The CDR3 has 15 amino acids. Trimming shortened V by 6 bases and J by 7 bases, and 16 bases separated the two germline ends. CDR3 nucleotides: TGTGCCAGCAGCTATTTTCCCCGCGAAAATTCACCCCTCCACTTT. It is translated as CASSYFPRENSPLHF.

This clone was recorded only once. V and J are TRBV7-2 and TRBJ1-4; TRBD1 matches 9 bases. Germline CDR1 reads SGHTA; CDR2 reads FQGNSA. The CDR3 spans 15 residues. The trim removed 7 bases at V and 6 bases at J, leaving 9 bases unmatched. Written as DNA, the CDR3 is TGTGCCAGCACAAAGAACAGGGGGCCGGATGAAAAACTGTTTTTT. Protein product: CASTKNRGPDEKLFF.

This clone was counted only a few times. V usage is TRBV7-9 and J usage is TRBJ2-2, with a possible D match to TRBD1 (5 bases). V was clipped by 2 bases and J by 6 bases, with 10 bases between them. CDR3 length: 14 residues. CDR1 is SEHNR and CDR2 is FQNEAQ in the germline V gene (reference sequence). Here the CDR3 reads CASSLRAGPGELFF. Written as DNA, the CDR3 is TGTGCCAGCAGCTTAAGGGCAGGGCCCGGGGAGCTGTTTTTT.